Below are 16 T cell receptor beta chains sequenced from a single sample in a study of T cells in Graves' hyperthyroidism and ophthalmopathy. Authors of the study amplified TCR beta CDR3 regions from RNA transcripts. First-round RT-PCR targeting the TCR CDR3 was performed with the HTBI primer set. TCRdb ran MiXCR on the multiplex PCR reads and lists one entry per CDR3 protein. The sample lists approximately 250,000 distinct CDR3 sequences, around 26% occurring once. Sequenced: blood. All receptors come from a middle-aged woman with Graves' ophthalmopathy.

In this sample, this clonotype turned up many times. The chain recombines TRBV4-2 with TRBJ1-3; the D gene is possibly TRBD1 (6 bases). V dropped 2 bases and J dropped 1 base, with 15 bases sitting between them. The germline V gene encodes CDR1 LGHNA and CDR2 YNFKEQ. The CDR3 is 17 residues long. The CDR3 DNA sequence: TGTGCCAGCAGCCAAAGCGGGGGCAGGGGTTCTGGAAACACCATATATTTT. Translated: CASSQSGGRGSGNTIYF.

A remark on this clonotype: At one of its ends the junction is not consistent with the germline gene, which may arise from a read error. The gene calls are TRBV12-3 or TRBV12-4 and TRBJ1-1; no reliable D call. The CDR3 has 14 residues. The CDR3 DNA reads as TGTGCCAGCAGTCTCACACTCATGAACACTGAAGCTTCCTTT. This codes for CASSLTLMNTEASF.

This clonotype was seen only once. A read error is possible here, since a much larger clone lies one base away. The chain has TRBV27 and TRBJ1-2; D might be TRBD1 (5 bases). V was shortened by 2 bases and J by 4 bases, with 14 bases between the two germline ends. This CDR3 is 15 amino acids long. The germline V gene encodes CDR1 MNHEY and CDR2 SMNVEV (reference sequence). This CDR3 reads CASSLSWTSSYGYTF. The CDR3 region has the DNA TGTGCCAGCAGTTTAAGTTGGACATCCTCCTATGGCTACACCTTC.

This clonotype has a count of ten or more. This chain connects TRBV20-1 to TRBJ2-7; the D gene is possibly TRBD2 (6 bases). Per the germline V gene, CDR1 is DFQATT and CDR2 is SNEGSKA (reference sequence). The V and J ends lost 2 bases and 1 base respectively, with 15 bases between them. CDR3 length: 15 residues. The DNA for the CDR3 is TGCAGTGCTAGACGGGACTTAACCAGATCCTACGAGCAGTACTTC. This sequence encodes CSARRDLTRSYEQYF.

This clonotype was seen many times. V is TRBV2 and J is TRBJ1-5; no definite D call. CDR3 length: 12 amino acids. Trimming pared 6 bases from V and 4 bases from J, leaving 7 bases between. Per germline, CDR1 SNHLY and CDR2 FYNNEI. The CDR3 reads CASRVRNQPQHF. Here the CDR3 DNA reads TGTGCCAGCAGAGTTAGGAATCAGCCCCAGCATTTT.

Of note for this clonotype: One junction end disagrees with the germline gene, perhaps due to a read error. The chain uses TRBV28 and TRBJ2-2; 9 bases agree with TRBD1. Per germline, CDR1 MDHEN and CDR2 SYDVKM. The CDR3 spans 16 residues. CDR3 DNA sequence: TGTGCCAGCAGACCGACCGGACAGGGGAACACCGGGGAGCTGTCTTTT. This gives the protein CASRPTGQGNTGELSF. Combining the CDR3 with reference TRBV28 and TRBJ2-2 gives the whole variable domain DVKVTQSSRYLVKRTGEKVFLECVQDMDHENMFWYRQDPGLGLRLIYFSYDVKMKEKGDIPEGYSVSREKKERFSLILESASTNQTSMYLCASRPTGQGNTGELSFGEGSRLTVL.

This clonotype was observed at least ten times. The chain links TRBV10-3 to TRBJ1-1, with D perhaps TRBD1 (6 bases). Looked up from germline, CDR1 is ENHRY and CDR2 is SYGVKD. This CDR3 is 14 amino acids long. Between the trimmed V and J ends, which lost 6 bases and 1 base, there was a span of 12 bases. The CDR3: CAIRAQGGNTEAFF. The CDR3 nucleotides are TGTGCCATCAGGGCACAGGGCGGGAACACTGAAGCTTTCTTT.

This clonotype was found many times. V usage is TRBV4-1 and J usage is TRBJ2-7; D gene unclear. Germline assignment: CDR1 MGHRA and CDR2 YSYEKL. The CDR3 is 15 residues long. V was trimmed by 1 base and J by 0 bases, leaving 10 bases between them. CDR3 region: CASSQVPSSSYEQYF. The CDR3 bases are TGCGCCAGCAGCCAAGTTCCCTCAAGCTCCTACGAGCAGTACTTC.

Many counts were recorded for this clonotype. V gene TRBV11-2 combines with J gene TRBJ2-5; D might be TRBD1 (5 bases). The CDR3 runs to 12 residues. V was clipped by 0 bases and J by 7 bases, with 6 bases between them. Germline V gives CDR1 SGHAT, CDR2 FQNNGV. The CDR3: CASSLDRGTQYF. In nucleotides, the CDR3 is TGTGCCAGCAGCTTAGATAGGGGGACCCAGTACTTC.

Here the CDR3 DNA reads TGCAGTGCTGTTACCCACCTGGTAGAGACCCAGTACTTC. Amino acid sequence: CSAVTHLVETQYF. This sequence joins TRBV20-1 and TRBJ2-5; D not certain. Trimming left V 5 bases short and J 4 bases short, with 14 bases between. This CDR3 is built from 13 residues. Germline CDR1 reads DFQATT; CDR2 reads SNEGSKA (reference sequence).

This clonotype was recorded at least ten times. A much bigger clone sits one base away, suggesting this may be a read error. CDR3 in amino acids: CASSYYTGELFF. The CDR3 DNA follows: TGTGCCAGCAGTTACTACACCGGGGAGCTGTTTTTT. The V gene is TRBV6-2 or TRBV6-3, the J gene TRBJ2-2; D gene uncertain. CDR1 and CDR2 (germline): MNHEY, SVGEGT. Trimming removed 1 base at V and 3 bases at J, with 0 bases between. The CDR3 consists of 12 residues.

The sample holds many counts of this clonotype. The chain joins TRBV27 to TRBJ2-1; 11 nucleotides agree with TRBD2. This CDR3 comprises 15 residues. Per germline, CDR1 MNHEY and CDR2 SMNVEV (reference sequence). J was trimmed by 6 bases and V by 6 bases; bases with no gene match: 7. The CDR3 is CASRPGTSGGNEQFF. The DNA for the CDR3 is TGTGCCAGCAGACCGGGGACTAGCGGCGGCAATGAGCAGTTCTTC.

There are many counts of this clonotype. The chain couples TRBV20-1 to TRBJ2-7; 8 bases map to TRBD1. J lost 3 bases, V lost 0 bases, and 4 bases had no gene match. The CDR3 extends over 14 amino acids. In germline, CDR1 is DFQATT, CDR2 SNEGSKA (reference sequence). CDR3 residues: CSARDADRVYEQYF. In DNA, the CDR3 is TGCAGTGCTAGAGATGCGGACAGGGTCTACGAGCAGTACTTC.

This clonotype was detected ten times or more. The rearrangement links TRBV6-1 to TRBJ2-7; the match to TRBD1 covers 8 bases. CDR1 MNHNS and CDR2 SASEGT come from the germline V gene. This CDR3 region has 15 residues. The ends lost 4 bases at V and 0 bases at J; junction bases unmatched: 5. CDR3 loop: CASSGQGPSSYEQYF. The CDR3 DNA follows: TGTGCCAGCAGTGGACAGGGGCCCTCCTCCTACGAGCAGTACTTC.

This chain connects TRBV15 to TRBJ1-5; perhaps TRBD1 as D (6 bases). The germline V and J ends were trimmed by 5 bases and 9 bases, with 20 bases remaining between them. This CDR3 region has 15 residues. CDR1 is LNHNV, CDR2 YYDKDF, per germline (reference sequence). CDR3 DNA: TGTGCCACCAGCTCAAGGGGGTCAGGACAGATGCCCCAGCATTTT. Translation: CATSSRGSGQMPQHF.

The sample holds many counts of this clonotype. This chain connects TRBV10-3 to TRBJ2-1, with a tentative D call TRBD2 (5 bases). V was pared by 0 bases and J by 0 bases, with 6 bases between. Germline values: CDR1 ENHRY, CDR2 SYGVKD. CDR3 length: 15 residues. CDR3 protein: CAISESGSSYNEQFF. The CDR3 nucleotides are TGTGCCATCAGTGAGTCAGGGAGCTCCTACAATGAGCAGTTCTTC.